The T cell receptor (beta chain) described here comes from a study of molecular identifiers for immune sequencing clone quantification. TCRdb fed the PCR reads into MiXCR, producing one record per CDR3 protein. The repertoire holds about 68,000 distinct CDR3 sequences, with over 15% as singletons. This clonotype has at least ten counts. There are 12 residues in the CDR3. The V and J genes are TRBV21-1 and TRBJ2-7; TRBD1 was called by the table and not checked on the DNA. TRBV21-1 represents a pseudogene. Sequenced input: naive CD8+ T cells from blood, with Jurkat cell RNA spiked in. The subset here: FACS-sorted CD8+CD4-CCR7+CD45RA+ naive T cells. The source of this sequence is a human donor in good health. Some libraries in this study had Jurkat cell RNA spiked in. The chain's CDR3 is CASGSKPGEQYF. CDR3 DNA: TGTGCCAGCGGGTCCAAACCCGGAGAGCAGTACTTC.